This entry features one T cell receptor beta chain sequence. Antigen unknown. This entry belongs to a study of T cells and Merkel cell carcinoma outcomes. General observations from the study: Reportedly, T-cell repertoire with density predicts Merkel cell carcinoma outcomes.

The method was immunoSEQ multiplex PCR; TCRdb's version includes in-frame clones alone and lacks a portion of them. The data hold 9,500 to 15,000 clones, with about 95% observed a single time. The germline CDR1 and CDR2 sequences are LGHNT and FRNRAP. The CDR3 loop spans 12 amino acids. V was pared by 6 bases and J by 2 bases, with 8 bases between. Sequenced input: tumor tissue from Merkel cell carcinoma. The chain is built from TRBV12-5 and TRBJ2-7; no clear D. The receptor comes from a human donor with Merkel cell carcinoma. The CDR3 DNA reads as TGTGCTAGTGGGGCGGCCCCCTACGAGCAGTACTTC. Protein product: CASGAAPYEQYF. The complete variable domain, with remaining parts taken from reference TRBV12-5 and TRBJ2-7, reads DARVTQTPRHKVTEMGQEVTMRCQPILGHNTVFWYRQTMMQGLELLAYFRNRAPLDDSGMPKDRFSAEMPDATLATLKIQPSEPRDSAVYFCASGAAPYEQYFGPGTRLTVT.